The 8 T cell receptor beta chains in this list originate from one sample, sequenced in a study of T cell repertoires and HLA-DP antigens. Their cognate antigens are unknown. Sequencing used immunoSEQ multiplex PCR; TCRdb keeps in-frame clones, though not all of them. The repertoire consists of some 110,000 clones, with about 91% occurring once and the leading ten covering 0.27%. The sequenced sample was CD4+ T cells from PBMCs. These receptors were obtained from a woman younger than 35 in good health and CMV-seronegative.

CDR3 residues: CASSPGTGRLGANVLTF. The CDR3 DNA sequence: TGTGCCAGCAGTCCAGGGACAGGTAGATTGGGGGCCAACGTCCTGACTTTC. The J gene is TRBJ2-6, the V gene TRBV28; 8 bases are a match to TRBD1. Germline V gives CDR1 MDHEN, CDR2 SYDVKM. This CDR3 has 17 amino acids. The V gene end was trimmed by 5 bases and the J gene end by 4 bases; junction bases not matched to a gene: 10.

This chain links TRBV25-1 with TRBJ2-7; D unresolved. The V end was cut by 1 base, the J end by 6 bases, with 13 bases between. The length of the CDR3 is 14 residues. The germline V gene encodes CDR1 MGHDK and CDR2 SYGVNS. The CDR3 DNA follows: TGTGCCAGCAGTGAATCTGGCTTCCTGGGCGAGCAGTACGTC. Protein: CASSESGFLGEQYV.

A remark on this clone: An end of the junction does not agree with germline; a read error may underlie this. The chain's CDR3 is CASSFVTRDTRYF. As DNA, the CDR3 is TGTGCCAGCAGCTTTGTCACCCGAGATACGCGGTATTTT. The chain joins TRBV5-6 to TRBJ2-3; no clear D. CDR1 is SGHDT and CDR2 is YYEEEE in the germline V gene. This CDR3 has 13 residues.

A remark on this clone: The same CDR3 also results from other DNA sequences found in this sample. V gene TRBV6-1 combines with J gene TRBJ1-6; no firm D call. V was shortened by 6 bases and J by 7 bases, with 10 bases between the two germline ends. This CDR3 is built from 13 residues. Per germline, CDR1 MNHNS and CDR2 SASEGT. The CDR3 DNA reads TGTGCCAGCAGGAGGACGGAGAATTCACCCCTCCACTTT. This codes for CASRRTENSPLHF.

V usage is TRBV20-1 and J usage is TRBJ2-5; D ambiguous. Germline V gene sequence: CDR1 DFQATT, CDR2 SNEGSKA (reference sequence). V lost 5 bases to trimming and J lost 5 bases, with 9 bases between them. The CDR3 totals 11 residues. The CDR3 sequence: CSALQRETQYF. CDR3 in DNA: TGCAGTGCTCTGCAGAGGGAGACCCAGTACTTC.

V and J are TRBV28 and TRBJ2-6; D not certain. The CDR3 extends over 15 amino acids. The germline CDR1 and CDR2 sequences are MDHEN and SYDVKM. Trimming took off 6 bases at V and 1 base at J, with 10 bases between the two ends. CDR3 DNA sequence: TGTGCCAGCAGACAAATCCGTTCTGGGGCCAACGTCCTGACTTTC. Translating gives CASRQIRSGANVLTF.

This chain joins TRBV2 and TRBJ2-5; 14 bases fit TRBD2. Germline V gene sequence: CDR1 SNHLY, CDR2 FYNNEI. This CDR3 contains 13 residues. V was clipped by 11 bases and J by 5 bases; unmatched bases: 4. CDR3 sequence (DNA): TGTGCCTCGGGACTAGCGGGAGTGGAGACCCAGTACTTC. It translates to CASGLAGVETQYF.

This rearrangement joins TRBV6-6 to TRBJ1-2; 7 positions agree with TRBD1. The CDR3 covers 15 residues. Germline values: CDR1 MNHNY, CDR2 SVGAGI (reference sequence). V trimming: 5 bases; J trimming: 4 bases; junction bases outside the gene matches: 10. CDR3 coding DNA: TGTGCCAGCAGTCTGACGGGACAGTCCCTCTATGGCTACACCTTC. Encoded protein: CASSLTGQSLYGYTF.